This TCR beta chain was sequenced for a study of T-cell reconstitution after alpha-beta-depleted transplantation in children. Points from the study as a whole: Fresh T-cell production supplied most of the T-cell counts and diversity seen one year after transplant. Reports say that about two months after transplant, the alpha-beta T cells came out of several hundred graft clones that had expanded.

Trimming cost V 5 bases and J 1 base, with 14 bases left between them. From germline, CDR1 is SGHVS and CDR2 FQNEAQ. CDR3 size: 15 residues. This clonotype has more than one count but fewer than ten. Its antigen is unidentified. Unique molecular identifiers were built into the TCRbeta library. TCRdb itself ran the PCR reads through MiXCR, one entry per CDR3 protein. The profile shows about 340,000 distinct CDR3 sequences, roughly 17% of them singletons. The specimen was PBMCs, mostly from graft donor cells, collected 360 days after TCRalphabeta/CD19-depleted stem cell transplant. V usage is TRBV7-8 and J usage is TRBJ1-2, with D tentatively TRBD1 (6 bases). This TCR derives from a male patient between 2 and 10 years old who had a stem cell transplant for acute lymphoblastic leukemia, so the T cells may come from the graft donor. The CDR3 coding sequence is TGTGCCAGCAGCCCCCAGACAGGCCTTAACTATGGCTACACCTTC. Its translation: CASSPQTGLNYGYTF.